This T cell receptor (beta chain) was sequenced for a study of graft-versus-host responses after intestinal transplantation. V was pared by 0 bases and J by 5 bases, with 6 bases of the junction left unmatched. The CDR3 loop spans 16 amino acids. CDR1 is MNHEY and CDR2 is SVGAGI in the germline V gene. Here immunoSEQ multiplex PCR was the method, and the copy in TCRdb shows in-frame clones only, minus some. The table records about 39,000 clones, 89% of them present only once. The chain employs TRBV6-5 and TRBJ2-3, with TRBD2 matching over 9 bases. The clonotype comes from a human patient who received an intestinal transplant, so some T cells may come from the graft donor. This specimen consisted of PBMCs, obtained 267 days after transplant. The CDR3 coding sequence is TGTGCCAGCAGTTACTCCCGGGCTAGCGGGGTAGATACGCAGTATTTT. The encoded protein is CASSYSRASGVDTQYF.